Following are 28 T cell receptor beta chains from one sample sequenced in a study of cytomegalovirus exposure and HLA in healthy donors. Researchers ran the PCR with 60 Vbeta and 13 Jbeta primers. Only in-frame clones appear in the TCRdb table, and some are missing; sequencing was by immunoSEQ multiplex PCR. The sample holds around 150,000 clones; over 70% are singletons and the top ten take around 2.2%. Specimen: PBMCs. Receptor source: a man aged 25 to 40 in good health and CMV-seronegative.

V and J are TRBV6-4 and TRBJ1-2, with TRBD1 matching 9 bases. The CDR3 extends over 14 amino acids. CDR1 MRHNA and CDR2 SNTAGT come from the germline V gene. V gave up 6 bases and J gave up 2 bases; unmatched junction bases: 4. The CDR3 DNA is TGTGCCAGCAGCACCGGGACAGGGAACTATGGCTACACCTTC. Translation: CASSTGTGNYGYTF.

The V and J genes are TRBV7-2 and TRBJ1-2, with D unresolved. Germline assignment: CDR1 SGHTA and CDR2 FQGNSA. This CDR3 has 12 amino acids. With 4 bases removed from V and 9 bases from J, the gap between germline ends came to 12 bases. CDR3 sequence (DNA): TGTGCCAGCAGCTACGGACTTGGTAGCTACACCTTC. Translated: CASSYGLGSYTF.

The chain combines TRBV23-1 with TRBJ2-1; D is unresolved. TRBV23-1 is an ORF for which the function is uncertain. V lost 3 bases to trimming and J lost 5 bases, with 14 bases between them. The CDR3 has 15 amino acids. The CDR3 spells CASSQRGASDNEQFF. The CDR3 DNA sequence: TGCGCCAGCAGTCAGAGAGGAGCGAGTGACAATGAGCAGTTCTTC.

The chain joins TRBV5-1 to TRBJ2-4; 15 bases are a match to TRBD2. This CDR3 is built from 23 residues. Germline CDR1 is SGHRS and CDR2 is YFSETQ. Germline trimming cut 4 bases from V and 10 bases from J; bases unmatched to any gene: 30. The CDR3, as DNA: TGCGCCAGCAGCGTGAGGACTAGCGGGAGGGGCTTGTCCATCTCAGCCAAAAACAGAATTCAGTACTTC. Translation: CASSVRTSGRGLSISAKNRIQYF.

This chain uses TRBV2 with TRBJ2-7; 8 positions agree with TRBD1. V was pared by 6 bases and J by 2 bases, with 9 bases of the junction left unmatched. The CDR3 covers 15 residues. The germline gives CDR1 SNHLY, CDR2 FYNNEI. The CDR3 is CASSLHTGGTYEQYF. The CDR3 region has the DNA TGTGCCAGCAGCCTTCACACAGGGGGGACCTACGAGCAGTACTTC.

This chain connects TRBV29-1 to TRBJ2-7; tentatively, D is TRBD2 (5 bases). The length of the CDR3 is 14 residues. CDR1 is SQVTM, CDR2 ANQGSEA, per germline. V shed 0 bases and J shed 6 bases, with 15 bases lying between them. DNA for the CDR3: TGCAGCGTTGAAGATCGGGGTCCCCGGAGCGAGCAGTACTTC. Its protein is CSVEDRGPRSEQYF.

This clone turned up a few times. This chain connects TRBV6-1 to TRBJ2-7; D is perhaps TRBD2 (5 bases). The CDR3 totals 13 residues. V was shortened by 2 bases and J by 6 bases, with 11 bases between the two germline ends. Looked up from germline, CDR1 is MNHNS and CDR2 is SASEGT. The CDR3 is CASSESGIPEQYF. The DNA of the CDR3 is TGTGCCAGCAGTGAATCCGGGATTCCCGAGCAGTACTTC.

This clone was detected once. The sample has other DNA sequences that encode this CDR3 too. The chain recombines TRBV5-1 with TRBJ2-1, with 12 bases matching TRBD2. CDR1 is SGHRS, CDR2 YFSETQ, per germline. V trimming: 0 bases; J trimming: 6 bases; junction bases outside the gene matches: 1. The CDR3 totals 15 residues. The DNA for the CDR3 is TGCGCCAGCAGCTTGGAACTAGCGGGAGGCAATGAGCAGTTCTTC. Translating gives CASSLELAGGNEQFF.

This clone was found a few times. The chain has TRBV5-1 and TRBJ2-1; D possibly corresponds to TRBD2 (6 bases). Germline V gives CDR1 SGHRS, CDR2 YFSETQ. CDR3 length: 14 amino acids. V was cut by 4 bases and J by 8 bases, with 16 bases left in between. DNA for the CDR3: TGCGCCAGCAGCCCAGGGACTGTAAGCGATGAGCAGTTCTTC. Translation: CASSPGTVSDEQFF.

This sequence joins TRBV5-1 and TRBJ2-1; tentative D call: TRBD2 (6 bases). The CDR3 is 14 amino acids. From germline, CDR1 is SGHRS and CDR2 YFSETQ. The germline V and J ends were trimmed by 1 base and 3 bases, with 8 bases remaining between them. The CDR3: CASSLSGSYNEQFF. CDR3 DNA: TGCGCCAGCAGCTTGTCCGGGAGCTACAATGAGCAGTTCTTC.

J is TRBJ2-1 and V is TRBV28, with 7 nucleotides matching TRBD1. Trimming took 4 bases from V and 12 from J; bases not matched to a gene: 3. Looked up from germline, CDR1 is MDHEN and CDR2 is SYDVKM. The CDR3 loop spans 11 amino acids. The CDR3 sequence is CASSSTGSQFF. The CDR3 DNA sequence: TGTGCCAGCAGTTCGACAGGGTCGCAGTTCTTC.

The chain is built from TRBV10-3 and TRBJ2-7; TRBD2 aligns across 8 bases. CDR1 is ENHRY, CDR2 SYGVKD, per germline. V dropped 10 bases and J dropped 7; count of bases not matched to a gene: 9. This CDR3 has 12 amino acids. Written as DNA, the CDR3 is TGTGCCACCGGACTAGCCGCGGGGGAGCAGTACTTC. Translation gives CATGLAAGEQYF.

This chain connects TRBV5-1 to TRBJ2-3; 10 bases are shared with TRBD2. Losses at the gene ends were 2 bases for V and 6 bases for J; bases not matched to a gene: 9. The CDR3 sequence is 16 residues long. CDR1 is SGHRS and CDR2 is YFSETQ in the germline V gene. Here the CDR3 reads CASSFGASGGPDTQYF. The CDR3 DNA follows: TGCGCCAGCAGCTTCGGGGCTAGCGGGGGCCCCGATACGCAGTATTTT.

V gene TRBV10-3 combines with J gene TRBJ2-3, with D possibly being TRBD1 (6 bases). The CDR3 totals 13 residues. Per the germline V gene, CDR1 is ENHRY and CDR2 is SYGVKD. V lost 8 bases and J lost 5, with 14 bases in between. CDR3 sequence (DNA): TGTGCCATCGAGGGGGAGCAGGAAGATACGCAGTATTTT. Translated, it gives CAIEGEQEDTQYF.

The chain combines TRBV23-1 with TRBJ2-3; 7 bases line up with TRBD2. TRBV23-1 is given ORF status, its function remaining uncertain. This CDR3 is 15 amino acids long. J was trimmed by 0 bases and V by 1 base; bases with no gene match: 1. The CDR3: CASSQWGGSTDTQYF. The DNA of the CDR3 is TGCGCCAGCAGTCAATGGGGGGGAAGCACAGATACGCAGTATTTT.

CDR3 sequence reads: CASSQRRGSPETQYF. The CDR3 bases are TGTGCCAGCAGCCAAAGGAGAGGGTCCCCAGAGACCCAGTACTTC. V and J are TRBV14 and TRBJ2-5; weak D call: TRBD2 (5 bases). V was clipped by 2 bases and J by 4 bases, with 14 bases between them. CDR1 is SGHDN, CDR2 FVKESK, per germline. The CDR3 totals 15 residues.

The CDR3 sequence is CASSLGTGGEKLFF. The CDR3 DNA is TGTGCCAGCAGCCTGGGTACAGGGGGTGAAAAACTGTTTTTT. V and J are TRBV28 and TRBJ1-4; 8 positions agree with TRBD1. V trimming: 6 bases; J trimming: 7 bases; junction bases outside the gene matches: 7. Per the germline V gene, CDR1 is MDHEN and CDR2 is SYDVKM. CDR3 length: 14 residues.

The DNA for the CDR3 is TGTGCCAGCAGCCTAATCCGGGACAGAGAAGCTTTCTTT. It yields the protein CASSLIRDREAFF. The chain has TRBV27 and TRBJ1-1; TRBD1 matches 7 bases. The CDR3 is 13 amino acids. CDR1 and CDR2 (germline): MNHEY, SMNVEV (reference sequence). The V segment lost 6 bases and the J segment 8 bases; nucleotides outside the gene matches: 9.

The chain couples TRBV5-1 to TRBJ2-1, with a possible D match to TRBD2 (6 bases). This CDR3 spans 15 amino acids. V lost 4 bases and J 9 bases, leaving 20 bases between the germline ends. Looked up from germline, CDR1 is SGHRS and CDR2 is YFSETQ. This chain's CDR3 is CASSPRPGALGEQFF. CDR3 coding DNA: TGCGCCAGCAGCCCCCGGCCGGGAGCATTGGGTGAGCAGTTCTTC. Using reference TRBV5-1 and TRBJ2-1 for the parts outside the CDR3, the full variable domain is KAGVTQTPRYLIKTRGQQVTLSCSPISGHRSVSWYQQTPGQGLQFLFEYFSETQRNKGNFPGRFSGRQFSNSRSEMNVSTLELGDSALYLCASSPRPGALGEQFFGPGTRLTVL.

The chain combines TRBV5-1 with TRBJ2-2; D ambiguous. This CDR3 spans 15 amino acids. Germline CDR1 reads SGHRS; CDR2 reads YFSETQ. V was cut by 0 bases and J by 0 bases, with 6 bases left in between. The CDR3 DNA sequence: TGCGCCAGCAGCTTGGAGCGATCGAACACCGGGGAGCTGTTTTTT. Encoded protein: CASSLERSNTGELFF.

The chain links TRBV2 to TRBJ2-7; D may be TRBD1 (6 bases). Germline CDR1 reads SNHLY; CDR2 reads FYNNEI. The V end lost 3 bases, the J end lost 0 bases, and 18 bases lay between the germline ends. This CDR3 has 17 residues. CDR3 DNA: TGTGCCAGCAGTGATACAGTTGTCGGACAGCGCTCCTACGAGCAGTACTTC. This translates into CASSDTVVGQRSYEQYF.

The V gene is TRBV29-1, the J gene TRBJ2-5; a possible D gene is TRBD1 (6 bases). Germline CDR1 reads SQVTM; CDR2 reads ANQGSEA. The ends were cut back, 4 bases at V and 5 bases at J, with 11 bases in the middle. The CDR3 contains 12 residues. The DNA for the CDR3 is TGCAGCGTTGCATTCAGGGGTGAGACCCAGTACTTC. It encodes CSVAFRGETQYF.

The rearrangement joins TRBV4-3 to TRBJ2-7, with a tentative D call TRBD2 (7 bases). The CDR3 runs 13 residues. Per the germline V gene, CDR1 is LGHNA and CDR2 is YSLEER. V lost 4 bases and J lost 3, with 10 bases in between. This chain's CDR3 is CASSPGGIYEQYF. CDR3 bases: TGCGCCAGCAGCCCGGGGGGCATCTACGAGCAGTACTTC.

The DNA for the CDR3 is TGTGCCAGCAGTGATCTCAGGACTGGCTATGGCTACACCTTC. The encoded protein is CASSDLRTGYGYTF. The rearrangement links TRBV25-1 to TRBJ1-2, with D unclear. Trimming removed 3 bases from V and 4 bases from J, with 12 bases in between. Germline V gene data show CDR1 as MGHDK and CDR2 as SYGVNS. This CDR3 is 14 amino acids long.

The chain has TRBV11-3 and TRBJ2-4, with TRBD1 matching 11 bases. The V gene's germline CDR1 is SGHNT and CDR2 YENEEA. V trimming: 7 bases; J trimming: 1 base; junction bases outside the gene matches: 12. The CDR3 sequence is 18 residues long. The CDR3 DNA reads TGTGCCAGCACACCGGGACAGGGGGTGTTCACGGCCAAAAACATTCAGTACTTC. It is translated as CASTPGQGVFTAKNIQYF.

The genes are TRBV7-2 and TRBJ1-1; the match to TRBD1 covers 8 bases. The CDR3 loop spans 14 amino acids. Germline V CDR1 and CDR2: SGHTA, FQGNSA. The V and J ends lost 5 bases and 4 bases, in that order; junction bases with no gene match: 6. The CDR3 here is CASSTHRGVTEAFF. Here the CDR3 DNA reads TGTGCCAGCAGCACCCACAGGGGGGTCACTGAAGCTTTCTTT.

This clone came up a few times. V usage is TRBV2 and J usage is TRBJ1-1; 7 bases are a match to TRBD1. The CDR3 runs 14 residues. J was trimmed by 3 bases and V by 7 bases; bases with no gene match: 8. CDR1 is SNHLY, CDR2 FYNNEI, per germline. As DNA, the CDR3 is TGTGCCAGCAAAAGGGGGCAGTCGGACACTGAAGCTTTCTTT. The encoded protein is CASKRGQSDTEAFF.

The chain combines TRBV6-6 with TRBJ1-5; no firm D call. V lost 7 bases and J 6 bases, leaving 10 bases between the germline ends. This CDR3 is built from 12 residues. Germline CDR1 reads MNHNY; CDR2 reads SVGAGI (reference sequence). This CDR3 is CASTEGGQPQHF. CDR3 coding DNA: TGTGCCAGCACCGAGGGTGGTCAGCCCCAGCATTTT.